The 23 T cell receptor beta chains reported below all come from one sample, sequenced in a study of cytomegalovirus exposure and HLA in healthy donors. The study ran its PCR with 60 Vbeta and 13 Jbeta primers. Data came from immunoSEQ multiplex PCR; TCRdb stores just in-frame clones and leaves some out. The sample holds about 170,000 clones; approximately 71% are singletons and the top ten take approximately 5.1%. The sample taken for sequencing was PBMCs. The receptor source for this set is a woman aged 18-29 years in good health and CMV-seropositive.

This clone was seen a single time. The CDR3 loop is CASSQGLAGGTYEQYF. CDR3 coding DNA: TGTGCCAGCAGCCAAGGACTAGCGGGGGGAACCTACGAGCAGTACTTC. This chain joins TRBV11-2 and TRBJ2-7, with 14 bases matching TRBD2. Germline-derived CDR1 and CDR2 are SGHAT and FQNNGV. CDR3 length: 16 residues. The trim removed 5 bases at V and 2 bases at J, leaving 5 bases unmatched.

This sequence joins TRBV19 and TRBJ2-1; maybe TRBD2 (6 bases). The ends were cut back, 3 bases at V and 9 bases at J, with 9 bases in the middle. The CDR3 is made up of 12 amino acids. The germline CDR1 and CDR2 sequences are LNHDA and SQIVND (reference sequence). DNA for the CDR3: TGTGCCAGTAGTATCGGGCGGGGTGAGCAGTTCTTC. Protein sequence: CASSIGRGEQFF.

The J gene is TRBJ1-2, the V gene TRBV29-1; tentative D call: TRBD1 (6 bases). This CDR3 is 16 amino acids long. CDR1 and CDR2 (germline): SQVTM, ANQGSEA. With 3 bases removed from V and 2 bases from J, the gap between germline ends came to 19 bases. CDR3 DNA: TGCAGCGTTGATGGGGACCAGGGGCGGGGGAACTATGGCTACACCTTC. This sequence encodes CSVDGDQGRGNYGYTF.

Regarding this clone: At the DNA level, this CDR3 is encoded by other sequences in the same sample as well. This chain links TRBV9 with TRBJ2-3; 8 nucleotides align to TRBD2. The V and J ends lost 2 bases and 1 base, in that order; junction bases with no gene match: 0. CDR3 length equals 14 residues. Germline lookup yields CDR1 SGDLS and CDR2 YYNGEE. Here the CDR3 reads CASSVRGGTDTQYF. The CDR3 nucleotides are TGTGCCAGCAGCGTGCGGGGGGGCACAGATACGCAGTATTTT.

The chain couples TRBV9 to TRBJ1-2; D call uncertain. The CDR3 spans 14 residues. The germline gives CDR1 SGDLS, CDR2 YYNGEE. The germline V and J ends were trimmed by 4 bases and 4 bases, with 14 bases remaining between them. CDR3 sequence (DNA): TGTGCCAGCAGCCCAGAGGGCAGGCCCTATGGCTACACCTTC. This gives the protein CASSPEGRPYGYTF.

J is TRBJ2-4 and V is TRBV19; a weak D match, TRBD1 (6 bases). The V end was cut by 5 bases, the J end by 5 bases, with 10 bases between. Germline V gene data show CDR1 as LNHDA and CDR2 as SQIVND (reference sequence). The CDR3 contains 13 residues. This CDR3 is CASSVYRENIQYF. CDR3 sequence (DNA): TGTGCCAGTAGTGTCTACAGGGAAAACATTCAGTACTTC.

This clone has just a few counts. The chain joins TRBV6-5 to TRBJ2-7, with D hard to call. V lost 7 bases, J lost 3 bases, and 16 bases lay in between. In germline, CDR1 is MNHEY, CDR2 SVGAGI. The CDR3 loop spans 14 amino acids. The CDR3 region is CASKDWWAGYEQYF. CDR3 nucleotide sequence: TGTGCCAGCAAAGATTGGTGGGCAGGCTACGAGCAGTACTTC.

The chain has TRBV6-1 and TRBJ1-5; no reliable D call. Trimming took off 3 bases at V and 5 bases at J, with 14 bases between the two ends. The CDR3 runs to 15 residues. Per germline, CDR1 MNHNS and CDR2 SASEGT. The CDR3 DNA sequence: TGTGCCAGCAGTGACCTATCCCGAGATTATCAGCCCCAGCATTTT. Amino acids: CASSDLSRDYQPQHF.

This clone was seen only a few times. The V gene is TRBV5-4, the J gene TRBJ2-1; 12 bases fit TRBD2. With 4 bases clipped from V and 5 bases from J, the junction kept 4 bases outside the gene matches. The CDR3 contains 15 residues. CDR1 is SGHNT and CDR2 is YYREEE in the germline V gene (reference sequence). Here the CDR3 reads CASSRRTSGDNEQFF. The CDR3 DNA is TGTGCCAGCAGCCGAAGGACTAGCGGGGACAATGAGCAGTTCTTC.

The rearrangement joins TRBV18 to TRBJ2-7, with D hard to call. Per germline, CDR1 KGHSH and CDR2 LQKENI. The CDR3 spans 11 residues. V was trimmed by 6 bases and J by 3 bases, leaving 6 bases between them. The CDR3 is CASSRGYEQYF. The CDR3 DNA sequence: TGTGCCAGCTCGCGAGGCTACGAGCAGTACTTC.

The chain uses TRBV2 and TRBJ2-7, with a tentative D call TRBD2 (6 bases). The CDR3 is made up of 16 amino acids. Germline V gives CDR1 SNHLY, CDR2 FYNNEI. V lost 8 bases to trimming and J lost 8 bases, with 28 bases between them. The CDR3 is CASFFGGRSWGFKQYF. In nucleotides, the CDR3 is TGTGCCAGCTTTTTCGGGGGACGCAGCTGGGGGTTTAAGCAGTACTTC.

Notes on this clone: One end of the junction varies from germline; a read error may be responsible. The V call is TRBV7-9, the J call TRBJ2-1; unclear D gene. CDR1 SEHNR and CDR2 FQNEAQ come from the germline V gene (reference sequence). The CDR3 covers 11 residues. CDR3 nucleotide sequence: TGTTCCAGCAGCATCTCCAATGAGCAGTTCTTC. It encodes CSSSISNEQFF.

The rearrangement links TRBV15 to TRBJ1-4, with TRBD1 matching 7 bases. V dropped 8 bases and J dropped 8; count of bases not matched to a gene: 8. Germline-derived CDR1 and CDR2 are LNHNV and YYDKDF (reference sequence). CDR3 size: 13 residues. CDR3 loop: CATDRGLGEKLFF. CDR3 coding DNA: TGTGCCACCGATAGGGGGCTAGGCGAAAAACTGTTTTTT.

A word on this clone: At one end the junction does not follow the germline gene, possibly because of a read error. The genes are TRBV5-8 and TRBJ1-6; 7 bases agree with TRBD1. The CDR3 consists of 13 residues. CDR1 and CDR2 from the germline V gene are SGHTS and YDEGEE. The CDR3 is CASSLDRTGVIKF. The CDR3, as DNA: TGTGCCAGCAGCTTGGATAGGACAGGAGTAATAAAGTTT.

This rearrangement joins TRBV9 to TRBJ2-2; D not certain. Trimming pared 1 base from V and 2 bases from J, leaving 6 bases between. The CDR3 has 14 residues. Germline V gene sequence: CDR1 SGDLS, CDR2 YYNGEE. The CDR3 loop reads CASSVSGNTGELFF. In DNA, the CDR3 is TGTGCCAGCAGCGTATCCGGTAACACCGGGGAGCTGTTTTTT.

J is TRBJ1-6 and V is TRBV7-9, with a weak D call TRBD1 (5 bases). Germline loops: CDR1 SEHNR, CDR2 FQNEAQ (reference sequence). The CDR3 spans 14 residues. Trimming left V 5 bases short and J 9 bases short, with 14 bases between. For the CDR3, the DNA is TGTGCCAGCAGCCGAGACAGTGTTGCTTCACCCCTCCACTTT. Encoded protein: CASSRDSVASPLHF.

This rearrangement joins TRBV19 to TRBJ2-7; the D is unclear. The CDR3 is 14 amino acids. Germline V gene sequence: CDR1 LNHDA, CDR2 SQIVND (reference sequence). The germline V and J ends were trimmed by 3 bases and 2 bases, with 11 bases remaining between them. The CDR3 loop is CASSMRSHPYEQYF. The CDR3 bases are TGTGCCAGTAGTATGAGAAGCCATCCCTACGAGCAGTACTTC.

The chain uses TRBV23-1 and TRBJ1-5; D is uncertain. TRBV23-1 falls under the ORF class, with uncertain function. V lost 4 bases to trimming and J lost 6 bases, with 13 bases between them. This CDR3 contains 14 residues. CDR3 in DNA: TGCGCCAGCAGTCCGAGACGGAACAGTCAGCCCCAGCATTTT. Encoded protein: CASSPRRNSQPQHF.

This clone showed up just a few times. This chain joins TRBV6-1 and TRBJ1-4; D may be TRBD1 (6 bases). CDR3 length: 14 residues. Germline values: CDR1 MNHNS, CDR2 SASEGT. V lost 11 bases to trimming and J lost 2 bases, with 15 bases between them. The CDR3 reads CAGRKQGTNEKLFF. The CDR3 nucleotides are TGTGCCGGAAGAAAACAGGGTACTAATGAAAAACTGTTTTTT.

A few counts support this clone. The chain has TRBV28 and TRBJ2-7; the match to TRBD1 covers 8 bases. J lost 2 bases, V lost 4 bases, and 7 bases had no gene match. Germline CDR1 MDHEN, CDR2 SYDVKM. The CDR3 consists of 15 residues. CDR3 bases: TGTGCCAGCAGTTCATCCGGACAGGGCCCCTACGAGCAGTACTTC. Its translation is CASSSSGQGPYEQYF.

J is TRBJ2-5 and V is TRBV7-8, with D unresolved. The CDR3 spans 13 residues. CDR1 and CDR2 (germline): SGHVS, FQNEAQ. Trimming shortened V by 2 bases and J by 5 bases, and 9 bases separated the two germline ends. CDR3 in DNA: TGTGCCAGCAGCTTAATTGCGTTTGAGACCCAGTACTTC. Protein product: CASSLIAFETQYF.

CDR3 in DNA: TGTGCCAGCAGCACGGGACTAGGGGACTACGAGCAGTACTTC. It yields the protein CASSTGLGDYEQYF. The gene calls are TRBV5-4 and TRBJ2-7; 8 nucleotides line up with TRBD2. Trimming removed 4 bases from V and 3 bases from J; junction bases left unmatched: 6. The CDR3 has 14 residues. Germline CDR1 SGHNT, CDR2 YYREEE (reference sequence).

The V and J genes are TRBV11-1 and TRBJ2-2, with 7 bases fitting TRBD1. CDR3 length: 15 residues. The germline CDR1 and CDR2 sequences are SGHAT and FQDESV (reference sequence). The J segment lost 0 bases and the V segment lost 5 bases, leaving 3 bases of the junction unmatched. Here the CDR3 reads CASSVDRANTGELFF. CDR3 bases: TGTGCCAGCAGCGTAGACAGGGCGAACACCGGGGAGCTGTTTTTT. Using reference TRBV11-1 and TRBJ2-2 for the parts outside the CDR3, the full variable domain is EAEVAQSPRYKITEKSQAVAFWCDPISGHATLYWYRQILGQGPELLVQFQDESVVDDSQLPKDRFSAERLKGVDSTLKIQPAELGDSAMYLCASSVDRANTGELFFGEGSRLTVL.